The source of this T cell receptor beta chain is a study of T cells in Graves' hyperthyroidism and ophthalmopathy. Findings and limits, study-wide: Most thyroid clonotypes with frequency above 0.001 were detected in blood.

Uncontrolled infection, other autoimmune disease, pregnancy or lactation excluded patients. Each 10 ml fresh peripheral blood draw supplied the PBMCs. Note on this clonotype: Its matching antigen is unknown.

TCR beta CDR3 regions were amplified from RNA. When the TCR CDR3 underwent first-round RT-PCR, the HTBI primer set was used. One entry per CDR3 protein results from TCRdb running MiXCR on the multiplex PCR reads. The sample shows under 300,000 distinct CDR3 sequences, about 20% of them seen only once. Trimming removed 7 bases at V and 2 bases at J, with 14 bases between. This CDR3 is built from 14 residues. CDR1 is MNHEY and CDR2 is SVGAGI in the germline V gene. The specimen sequenced was blood. This clonotype originated in a man between 25 and 39 years old with Graves' ophthalmopathy. The chain employs TRBV6-5 and TRBJ2-5; D gene unclear. The CDR3 here is CASKLGQVQETQYF. CDR3 sequence (DNA): TGTGCCAGCAAGTTGGGTCAGGTGCAAGAGACCCAGTACTTC.